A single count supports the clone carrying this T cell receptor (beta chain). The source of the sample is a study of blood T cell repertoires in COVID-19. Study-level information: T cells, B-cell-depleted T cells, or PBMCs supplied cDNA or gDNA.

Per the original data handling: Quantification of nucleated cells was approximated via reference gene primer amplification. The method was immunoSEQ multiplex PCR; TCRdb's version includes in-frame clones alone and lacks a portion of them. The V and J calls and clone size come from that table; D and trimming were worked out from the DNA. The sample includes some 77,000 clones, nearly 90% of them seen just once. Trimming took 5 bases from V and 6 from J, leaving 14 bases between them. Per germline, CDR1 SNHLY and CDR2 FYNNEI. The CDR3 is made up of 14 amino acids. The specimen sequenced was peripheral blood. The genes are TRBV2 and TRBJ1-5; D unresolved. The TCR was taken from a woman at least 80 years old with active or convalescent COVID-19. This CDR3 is CASSITQAGQPQHF. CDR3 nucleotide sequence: TGTGCCAGCAGTATAACCCAGGCGGGTCAGCCCCAGCATTTT.